Listed here are 2 T cell receptor beta chains from one sample, sequenced in a study of cytomegalovirus exposure and HLA in healthy donors. Profiled with immunoSEQ multiplex PCR; TCRdb holds only in-frame clones, not every one. This table has tens of thousands of clones, approximately 94% appearing once. Sequencing was carried out using PBMCs. The receptors originated from a woman younger than 35 in good health and CMV-seropositive.

The rearrangement uses TRBV5-8 and TRBJ2-1; possibly TRBD2 for D (5 bases). There are 16 residues in the CDR3. The V gene's germline CDR1 is SGHTS and CDR2 YDEGEE. Trimming removed 5 bases from V and 0 bases from J, with 15 bases in between. Here the CDR3 reads CASRHSGRTSYNEQFF. DNA for the CDR3: TGTGCCAGCAGACACAGCGGACGGACCTCCTACAATGAGCAGTTCTTC.

The chain carries TRBV28 and TRBJ1-2; 10 bases are a match to TRBD1. Germline CDR1 and CDR2: MDHEN and SYDVKM. This CDR3 is built from 16 residues. J lost 7 bases, V lost 3 bases, and 11 bases had no gene match. The CDR3 nucleotides are TGTGCCAGCAGTTTCGGGGACAGGGGAAAGGTAGTTGGCTACACCTTC. This sequence encodes CASSFGDRGKVVGYTF.